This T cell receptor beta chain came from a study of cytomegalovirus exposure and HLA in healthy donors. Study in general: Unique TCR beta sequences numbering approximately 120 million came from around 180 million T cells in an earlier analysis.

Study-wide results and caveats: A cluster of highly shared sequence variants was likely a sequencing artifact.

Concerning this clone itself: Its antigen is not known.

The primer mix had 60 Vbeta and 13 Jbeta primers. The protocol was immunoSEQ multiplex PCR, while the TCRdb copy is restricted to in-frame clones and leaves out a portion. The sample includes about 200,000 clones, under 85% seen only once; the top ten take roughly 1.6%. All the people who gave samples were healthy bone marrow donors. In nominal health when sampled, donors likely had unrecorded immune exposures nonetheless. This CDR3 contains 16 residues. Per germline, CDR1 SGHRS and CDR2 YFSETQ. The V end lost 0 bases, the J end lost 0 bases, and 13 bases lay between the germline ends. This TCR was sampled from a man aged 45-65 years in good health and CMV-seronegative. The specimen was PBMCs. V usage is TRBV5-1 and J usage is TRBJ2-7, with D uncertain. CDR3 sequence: CASSLDSHNPSYEQYF. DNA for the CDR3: TGCGCCAGCAGCTTGGATAGCCATAACCCCTCCTACGAGCAGTACTTC.